This section outlines one TCR beta chain sequence together with its context. This sample was taken from a study of monozygotic twins with inflammatory bowel disease. TCRdb reanalyzed the 5' RACE reads, giving one entry per CDR3 protein sequence and no DNA. The sample holds approximately 400,000 distinct CDR3 sequences. Germline-derived CDR1 and CDR2 are SGHRS and YFSETQ. The CDR3 is 15 residues long. V gene TRBV5-1 combines with J gene TRBJ2-3; TCRdb lists TRBD1, though no DNA is available to test this call. The sequence was obtained from a human donor with ulcerative colitis or Crohn's disease, or a healthy co-twin of an affected twin (not recorded which). Sequenced input: blood. CDR3 region: CASSLAAGAADTQYF.